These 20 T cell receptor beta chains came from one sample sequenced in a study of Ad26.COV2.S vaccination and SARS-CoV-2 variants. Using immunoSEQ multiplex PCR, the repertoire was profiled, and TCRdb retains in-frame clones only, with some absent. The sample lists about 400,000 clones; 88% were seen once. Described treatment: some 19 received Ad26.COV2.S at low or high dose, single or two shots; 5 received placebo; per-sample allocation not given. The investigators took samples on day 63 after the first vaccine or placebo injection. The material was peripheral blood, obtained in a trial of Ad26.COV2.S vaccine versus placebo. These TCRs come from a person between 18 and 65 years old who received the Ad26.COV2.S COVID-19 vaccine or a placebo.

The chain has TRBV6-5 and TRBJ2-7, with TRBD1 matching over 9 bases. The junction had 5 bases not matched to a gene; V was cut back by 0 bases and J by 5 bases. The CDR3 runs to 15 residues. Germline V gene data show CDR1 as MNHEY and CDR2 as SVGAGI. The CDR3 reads CASSYSGQGNNEQYF. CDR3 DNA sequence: TGTGCCAGCAGTTACTCGGGACAGGGAAACAACGAGCAGTACTTC.

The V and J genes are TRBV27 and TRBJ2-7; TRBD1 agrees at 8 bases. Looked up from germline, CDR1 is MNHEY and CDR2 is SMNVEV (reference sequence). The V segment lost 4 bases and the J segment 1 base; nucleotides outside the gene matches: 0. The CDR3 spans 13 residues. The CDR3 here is CASSWDRSYEQYF. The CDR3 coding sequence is TGTGCCAGCAGTTGGGACAGGTCCTACGAGCAGTACTTC.

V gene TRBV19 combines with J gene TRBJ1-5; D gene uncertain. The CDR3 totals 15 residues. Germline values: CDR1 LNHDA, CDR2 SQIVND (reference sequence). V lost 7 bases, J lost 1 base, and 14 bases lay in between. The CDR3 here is CASTLVGQSNQPQHF. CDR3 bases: TGTGCCAGTACCCTCGTTGGGCAGAGCAATCAGCCCCAGCATTTT. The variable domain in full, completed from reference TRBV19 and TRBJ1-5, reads DGGITQSPKYLFRKEGQNVTLSCEQNLNHDAMYWYRQDPGQGLRLIYYSQIVNDFQKGDIAEGYSVSREKKESFPLTVTSAQKNPTAFYLCASTLVGQSNQPQHFGDGTRLSIL.

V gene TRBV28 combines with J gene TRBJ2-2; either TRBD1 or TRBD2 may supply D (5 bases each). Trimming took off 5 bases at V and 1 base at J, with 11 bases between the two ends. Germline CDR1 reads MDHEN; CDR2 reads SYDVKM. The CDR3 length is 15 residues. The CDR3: CASSVGTGNTGELFF. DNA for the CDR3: TGTGCCAGCAGTGTCGGGACGGGGAACACCGGGGAGCTGTTTTTT. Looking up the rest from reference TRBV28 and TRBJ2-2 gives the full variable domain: DVKVTQSSRYLVKRTGEKVFLECVQDMDHENMFWYRQDPGLGLRLIYFSYDVKMKEKGDIPEGYSVSREKKERFSLILESASTNQTSMYLCASSVGTGNTGELFFGEGSRLTVL.

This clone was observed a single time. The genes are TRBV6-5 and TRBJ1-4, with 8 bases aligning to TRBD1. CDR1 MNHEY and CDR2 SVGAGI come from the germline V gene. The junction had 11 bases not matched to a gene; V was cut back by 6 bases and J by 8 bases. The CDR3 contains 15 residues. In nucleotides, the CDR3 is TGTGCCAGCAGCAATGGGGACAGGATGGGGGAAAAACTGTTTTTT. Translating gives CASSNGDRMGEKLFF.

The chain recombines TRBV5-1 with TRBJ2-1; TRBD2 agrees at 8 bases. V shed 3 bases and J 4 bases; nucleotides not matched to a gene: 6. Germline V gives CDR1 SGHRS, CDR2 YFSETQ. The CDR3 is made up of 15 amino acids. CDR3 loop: CASSWGGGQYNEQFF. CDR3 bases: TGCGCCAGCAGCTGGGGCGGGGGGCAGTACAATGAGCAGTTCTTC.

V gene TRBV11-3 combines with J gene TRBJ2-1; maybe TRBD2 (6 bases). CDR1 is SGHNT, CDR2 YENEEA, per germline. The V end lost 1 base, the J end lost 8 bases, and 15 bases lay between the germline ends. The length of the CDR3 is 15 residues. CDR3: CASSLGPSAAHEQFF. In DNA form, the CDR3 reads TGTGCCAGCAGCTTAGGGCCTAGCGCGGCCCATGAGCAGTTCTTC.

CDR3 coding DNA: TGTGCCAGCAGCAAAGGGACAGGTCCTACCTACGAGCAGTACTTC. This gives the protein CASSKGTGPTYEQYF. V usage is TRBV5-4 and J usage is TRBJ2-7, with 8 positions matching TRBD1. This CDR3 spans 15 amino acids. V was pared by 4 bases and J by 2 bases, with 8 bases of the junction left unmatched. CDR1 SGHNT and CDR2 YYREEE come from the germline V gene (reference sequence). Looking up the rest from reference TRBV5-4 and TRBJ2-7 gives the full variable domain: ETGVTQSPTHLIKTRGQQVTLRCSSQSGHNTVSWYQQALGQGPQFIFQYYREEENGRGNFPPRFSGLQFPNYSSELNVNALELDDSALYLCASSKGTGPTYEQYFGPGTRLTVT.

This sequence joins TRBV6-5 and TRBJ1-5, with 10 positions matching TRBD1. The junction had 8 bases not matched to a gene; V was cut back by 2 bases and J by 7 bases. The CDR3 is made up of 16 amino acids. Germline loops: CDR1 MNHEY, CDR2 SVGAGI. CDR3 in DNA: TGTGCCAGCAGTTACCTGCGACAGGGGGCGGAGCAGCCCCAGCATTTT. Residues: CASSYLRQGAEQPQHF.

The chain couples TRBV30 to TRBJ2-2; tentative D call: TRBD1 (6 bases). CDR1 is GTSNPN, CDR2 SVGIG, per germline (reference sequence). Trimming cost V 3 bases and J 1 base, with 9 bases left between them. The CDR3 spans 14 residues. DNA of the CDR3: TGTGCCTGGAGACCGACAGGGAACACCGGGGAGCTGTTTTTT. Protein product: CAWRPTGNTGELFF.

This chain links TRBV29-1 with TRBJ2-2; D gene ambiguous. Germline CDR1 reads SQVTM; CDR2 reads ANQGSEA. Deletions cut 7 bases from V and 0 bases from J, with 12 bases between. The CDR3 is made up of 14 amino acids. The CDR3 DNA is TGCAGCGCTAGACACACTACGAACACCGGGGAGCTGTTTTTT. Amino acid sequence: CSARHTTNTGELFF.

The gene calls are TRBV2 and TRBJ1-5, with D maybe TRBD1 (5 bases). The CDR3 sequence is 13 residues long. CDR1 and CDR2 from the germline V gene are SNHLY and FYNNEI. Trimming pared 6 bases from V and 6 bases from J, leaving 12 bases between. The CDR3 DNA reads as TGTGCCAGCAGGAGGGGTCGTGGTCAGCCCCAGCATTTT. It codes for CASRRGRGQPQHF.

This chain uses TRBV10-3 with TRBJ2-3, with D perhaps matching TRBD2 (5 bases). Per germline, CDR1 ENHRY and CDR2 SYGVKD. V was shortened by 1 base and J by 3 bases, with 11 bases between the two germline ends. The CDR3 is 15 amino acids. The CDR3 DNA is TGTGCCATCAGTGAGTTTCTAGCCGGAACAGATACGCAGTATTTT. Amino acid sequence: CAISEFLAGTDTQYF.

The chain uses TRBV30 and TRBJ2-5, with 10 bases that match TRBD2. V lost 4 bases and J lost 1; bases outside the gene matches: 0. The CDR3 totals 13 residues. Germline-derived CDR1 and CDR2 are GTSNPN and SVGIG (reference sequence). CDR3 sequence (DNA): TGTGCCTGGACTAGCGGGGGCCAAGAGACCCAGTACTTC. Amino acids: CAWTSGGQETQYF.

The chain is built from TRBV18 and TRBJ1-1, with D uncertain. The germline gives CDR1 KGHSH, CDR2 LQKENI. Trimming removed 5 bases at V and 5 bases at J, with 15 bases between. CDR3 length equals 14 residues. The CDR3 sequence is CASSGALASTEAFF. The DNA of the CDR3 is TGTGCCAGCTCAGGCGCCCTGGCATCGACTGAAGCTTTCTTT.

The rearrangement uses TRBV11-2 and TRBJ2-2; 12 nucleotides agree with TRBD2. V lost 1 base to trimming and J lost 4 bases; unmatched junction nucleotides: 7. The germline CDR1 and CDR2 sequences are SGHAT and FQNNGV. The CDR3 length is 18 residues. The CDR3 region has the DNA TGTGCCAGCAGCTTAGGGGTGACTAGCGGGGGACCCACCGGGGAGCTGTTTTTT. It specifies CASSLGVTSGGPTGELFF. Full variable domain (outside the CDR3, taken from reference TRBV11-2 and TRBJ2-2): EAGVAQSPRYKIIEKRQSVAFWCNPISGHATLYWYQQILGQGPKLLIQFQNNGVVDDSQLPKDRFSAERLKGVDSTLKIQPAKLEDSAVYLCASSLGVTSGGPTGELFFGEGSRLTVL.

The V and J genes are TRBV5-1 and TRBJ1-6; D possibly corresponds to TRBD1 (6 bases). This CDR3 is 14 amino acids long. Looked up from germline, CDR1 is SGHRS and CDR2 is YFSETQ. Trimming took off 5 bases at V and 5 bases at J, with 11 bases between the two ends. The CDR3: CASRFQGNNSPLHF. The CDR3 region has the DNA TGCGCCAGCAGATTTCAGGGGAATAATTCACCCCTCCACTTT.

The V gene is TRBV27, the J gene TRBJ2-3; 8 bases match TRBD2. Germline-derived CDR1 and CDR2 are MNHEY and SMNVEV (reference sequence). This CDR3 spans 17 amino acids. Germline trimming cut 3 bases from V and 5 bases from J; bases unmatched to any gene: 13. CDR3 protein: CASSLVAGGARGDTQYF. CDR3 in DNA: TGTGCCAGCAGTTTGGTTGCCGGGGGGGCCCGGGGAGATACGCAGTATTTT.

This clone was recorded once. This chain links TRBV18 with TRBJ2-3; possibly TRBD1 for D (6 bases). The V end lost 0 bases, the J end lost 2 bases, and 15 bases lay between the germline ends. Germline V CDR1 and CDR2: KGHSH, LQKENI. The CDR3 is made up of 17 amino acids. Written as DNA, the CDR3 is TGTGCCAGCTCACCACCGGGGGCAGGGGACCCCACAGATACGCAGTATTTT. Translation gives CASSPPGAGDPTDTQYF.

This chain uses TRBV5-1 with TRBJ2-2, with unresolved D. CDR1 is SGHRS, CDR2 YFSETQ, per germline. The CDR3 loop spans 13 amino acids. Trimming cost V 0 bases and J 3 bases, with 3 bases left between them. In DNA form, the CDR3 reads TGCGCCAGCAGCTTGGACTACACCGGGGAGCTGTTTTTT. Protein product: CASSLDYTGELFF.